The 9 T cell receptor beta chains given below trace back to one sample, sequenced in a study of blood T cell repertoires in COVID-19. Sequencing was performed with immunoSEQ multiplex PCR; in TCRdb, only in-frame clones are kept and a portion is missing. The sample shows some 70,000 clones, approximately 86% of them seen only once. Sequenced material: peripheral blood. The origin of the receptors is a man in his forties or fifties with COVID-19, enrolled during active disease.

The CDR3 sequence is CASSLGPDKYF. As DNA, the CDR3 is TGTGCCAGCAGTTTAGGTCCAGACAAGTACTTC. The chain joins TRBV27 to TRBJ2-7; D is unresolved. Trimming cost V 2 bases and J 11 bases, with 10 bases left between them. Germline V lookup: CDR1 MNHEY, CDR2 SMNVEV (reference sequence). The CDR3 has 11 residues.

The chain employs TRBV6-6 and TRBJ1-5; maybe TRBD1 (6 bases). The CDR3 loop spans 15 amino acids. Trimming removed 4 bases at V and 3 bases at J, with 13 bases between. Germline values: CDR1 MNHNY, CDR2 SVGAGI (reference sequence). The CDR3 protein is CASSLLDSTNQPQHF. CDR3 nucleotide sequence: TGTGCCAGCAGTTTGCTGGACAGTACCAATCAGCCCCAGCATTTT.

This chain joins TRBV7-6 and TRBJ2-3, with 10 positions matching TRBD2. Germline V gives CDR1 SGHVS, CDR2 FNYEAQ. The ends lost 5 bases at V and 3 bases at J; junction bases unmatched: 5. The CDR3 runs to 15 residues. Written as DNA, the CDR3 is TGTGCCAGCAGCCGCCTAGCGGGGGAGACAGATACGCAGTATTTT. Protein product: CASSRLAGETDTQYF.

The chain has TRBV4-1 and TRBJ2-1; D might be TRBD1 (5 bases). The germline CDR1 and CDR2 sequences are MGHRA and YSYEKL. The CDR3 consists of 17 residues. Between the trimmed V and J ends, which lost 4 bases and 2 bases, there was a span of 18 bases. CDR3 protein: CASSPAPGQSPYNEQFF. In DNA, the CDR3 is TGCGCCAGCAGCCCGGCCCCCGGACAAAGCCCCTACAATGAGCAGTTCTTC.

Worth noting for this clone: Additional DNA sequences in this sample encode the identical CDR3. The J gene is TRBJ1-1, the V gene TRBV12-3 or TRBV12-4; 7 bases align to TRBD1. The ends lost 5 bases at V and 3 bases at J; junction bases unmatched: 3. This CDR3 has 13 amino acids. CDR3 DNA: TGTGCCAGCAGTCGACAGGGCTACACTGAAGCTTTCTTT. It encodes CASSRQGYTEAFF.

Worth noting for this clone: In the same sample, other DNA sequences code for this CDR3. V and J are TRBV18 and TRBJ2-3; 7 positions match TRBD2. CDR1 is KGHSH and CDR2 is LQKENI in the germline V gene. V lost 0 bases and J lost 1; bases outside the gene matches: 1. The CDR3 is made up of 15 amino acids. DNA of the CDR3: TGTGCCAGCTCACCACCGCTAGCGGGCACAGATACGCAGTATTTT. Its protein is CASSPPLAGTDTQYF.

The chain joins TRBV28 to TRBJ1-6; D is unclear. The CDR3 has 13 amino acids. V shed 6 bases and J shed 8 bases, with 11 bases lying between them. CDR1 is MDHEN, CDR2 SYDVKM, per germline. The CDR3 sequence: CASSGHGDSPLHF. The CDR3 region has the DNA TGTGCCAGCAGCGGTCACGGGGATTCACCCCTCCACTTT.

This clone came up once. This sequence joins TRBV7-2 and TRBJ2-3; D is uncertain. Trimming pared 5 bases from V and 4 bases from J, leaving 16 bases between. The CDR3 has 15 residues. Looked up from germline, CDR1 is SGHTA and CDR2 is FQGNSA. The CDR3 spells CASSRAVFQADTQYF. CDR3 DNA: TGTGCCAGCAGCCGTGCGGTCTTTCAAGCAGATACGCAGTATTTT.

Only one count was recorded for this clone. The V and J genes are TRBV30 and TRBJ1-5; 10 bases fit TRBD1. The CDR3 covers 15 residues. Trimming at V came to 1 base and at J to 4 bases, leaving 4 bases not matched to a gene. Germline V gene sequence: CDR1 GTSNPN, CDR2 SVGIG (reference sequence). For the CDR3, the DNA is TGTGCCTGGAGTGGACAGGGGGCGACAAATCAGCCCCAGCATTTT. This translates into CAWSGQGATNQPQHF.